This T cell receptor (beta chain) is from a study of blood T cells in healthy people across ages. Germline CDR1 and CDR2: SQVTM and ANQGSEA. The CDR3 extends over 13 amino acids. The V gene lost 5 bases and the J gene lost 4 bases, with 9 bases spanning the gap. The table lists this clonotype with a few counts. Its antigen is currently unknown. Together with a sample-barcoded 5' primer, a J-beta primer mix was included in a second PCR lasting about 7 to 12 cycles. Tags on each cDNA molecule came from a template-switch adaptor with 12 random nucleotides. TCRdb fed the 5' RACE reads into MiXCR, producing one record per CDR3 protein. The table shows 700,000 to 950,000 distinct CDR3 sequences, with about three fifths occurring only once. Total RNA extraction produced at least 6 micrograms (per sample) for the study. Study-wide points: The donors' CMV status was not determined, possibly confounding changes in expanded clonotypes.

Input material: blood. V usage is TRBV29-1 and J usage is TRBJ2-6; no definite D call. The TCR was taken from a man aged 30 to 45 in good health. CDR3 loop: CSVRAGGANVLTF. CDR3 coding DNA: TGCAGCGTTCGAGCAGGCGGGGCCAACGTCCTGACTTTC.